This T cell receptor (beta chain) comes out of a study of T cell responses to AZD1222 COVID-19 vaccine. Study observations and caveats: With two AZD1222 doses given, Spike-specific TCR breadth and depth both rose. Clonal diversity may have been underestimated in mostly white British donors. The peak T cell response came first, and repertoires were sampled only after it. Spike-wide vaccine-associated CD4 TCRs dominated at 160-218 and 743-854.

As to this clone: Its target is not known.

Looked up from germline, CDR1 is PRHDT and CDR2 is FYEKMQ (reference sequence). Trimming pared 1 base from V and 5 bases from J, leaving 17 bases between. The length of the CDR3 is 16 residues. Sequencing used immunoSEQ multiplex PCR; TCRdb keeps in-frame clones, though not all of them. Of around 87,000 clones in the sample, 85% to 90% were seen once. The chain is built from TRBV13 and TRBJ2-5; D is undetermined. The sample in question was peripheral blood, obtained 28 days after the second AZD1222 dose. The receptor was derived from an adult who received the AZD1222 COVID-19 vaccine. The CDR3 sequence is CASSLEAGRMRETQYF. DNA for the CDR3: TGTGCCAGCAGCTTAGAAGCAGGCCGAATGCGGGAGACCCAGTACTTC. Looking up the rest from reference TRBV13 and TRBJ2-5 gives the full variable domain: AAGVIQSPRHLIKEKRETATLKCYPIPRHDTVYWYQQGPGQDPQFLISFYEKMQSDKGSIPDRFSAQQFSDYHSELNMSSLELGDSALYFCASSLEAGRMRETQYFGPGTRLLVL.